The rows below give T cell receptor beta chains drawn from one sample of a study of T cell repertoires in cytomegalovirus infection. In TCRdb, the reads were re-called with MiXCR into one record per CDR3 protein. The repertoire holds some 390,000 distinct CDR3 sequences, with less than 20% as singletons. The sequenced sample consisted of PBMCs. These TCRs come from a human donor in good health (CMV status not recorded). Some clones in this sample may be carry-over from other donors' samples. The CDR3 runs from the conserved cysteine through the conserved F or W. D genes are given only for firm matches. Clone size is not always given. Where it is, it says once, few, many or a class for expanded clones.

d_gene,j_gene,abundance,v_gene,CDR3nt,CDR3aa
.,TRBJ2-5,few,TRBV7-8,TGTGCCAGCAGCTTAGTAGGGACCTCGCAAGAGACCCAGTACTTC,CASSLVGTSQETQYF
TRBD2,TRBJ2-1,few,TRBV7-9,TGTGCCAGCAGCTTACCTAGCGGGAGTCCTTACAATGAGCAGTTCTTC,CASSLPSGSPYNEQFF
.,TRBJ1-1,few,TRBV19,TGTGCCAGTAGTCTCGGGGGGGCCGCGATCACTGAAGCTTTCTTT,CASSLGGAAITEAFF
TRBD1,TRBJ1-1,many,TRBV7-8,TGTGCCAGCAGCCAAGGACAGGGTTCGTATGGGACTGAAGCTTTCTTT,CASSQGQGSYGTEAFF
.,TRBJ2-5,.,TRBV7-9,TGTGCCAGCAGCTTAAGTCGGGAAGAGACCCAGTACTTC,CASSLSREETQYF
TRBD1,TRBJ1-2,few,TRBV28,TGTGCCAGCAGTTCCCCGGGACAGTGGGTCGAGGGCTACACCTTC,CASSSPGQWVEGYTF
TRBD1,TRBJ2-1,many,TRBV7-2,TGTGCCAGCACCGGGGACAGGGAAAGGCCCAATGAGCAGTTCTTC,CASTGDRERPNEQFF
.,TRBJ2-5,.,TRBV5-1,TGCGCCAGCAGCTTGCAGGGGAACCCCCAAGAGACCCAGTACTTC,CASSLQGNPQETQYF
.,TRBJ2-2,few,TRBV5-4,TGTGCCAGCAGCTTGTTAGGGGGTCCGGGTTATGGCACCGGGGAGCTGTTTTTT,CASSLLGGPGYGTGELFF
.,TRBJ2-7,.,TRBV10-3,TGTGCCATCAGGGACATTTCTACCGGGAAGCAGTACTTC,CAIRDISTGKQYF
.,TRBJ2-5,many,TRBV7-8,TGTGCCAGCAGCTTAGCCAGGCTAGGCCAAGAGACCCAGTACTTC,CASSLARLGQETQYF
TRBD2,TRBJ2-5,few,TRBV2,TGTGCCAGCAGTGGACTAGCGGGAGGAGTTCCAGAGACCCAGTACTTC,CASSGLAGGVPETQYF
.,TRBJ2-1,.,TRBV5-6,TGTGCCAGCAGCAGGAGGGCAGGGGGATACTACAATGAGCAGTTCTTC,CASSRRAGGYYNEQFF
TRBD1,TRBJ2-1,many,TRBV4-1,TGCGCCAGCAGCCAAGGACAGGGCCCCAATGAGCAGTTCTTC,CASSQGQGPNEQFF
TRBD2,TRBJ2-1,.,TRBV2,TGTGCCAGTACGGGACTACCCGGGGAGGAGCAGTTCTTC,CASTGLPGEEQFF
TRBD2,TRBJ2-3,many,TRBV7-2,TGTGCCAGCAGTTTTGGGAGGGGCACAGATACGCAGTATTTT,CASSFGRGTDTQYF
.,TRBJ2-5,many,TRBV3-1,TGTGCCAGCAGCCAGGGGGGAGAGACCCAGTACTTC,CASSQGGETQYF
TRBD2,TRBJ2-7,many,TRBV7-8,TGTGCCAGCAGCTTATCGGCTAGCGGGGGGTCCCCTTCCTACGAGCAGTACTTC,CASSLSASGGSPSYEQYF
.,TRBJ1-1,once,TRBV7-2,TGTGCCAGCAGCTTACTATCGACAGGTCACACTGAAGCTTTCTTT,CASSLLSTGHTEAFF
TRBD1,TRBJ1-2,few,TRBV10-3,TGTGCCATCAGTGAGCCACGACAGGGGAACTATGGCTACACCTTC,CAISEPRQGNYGYTF
.,TRBJ1-5,few,TRBV2,TGTGCCAGCAGTGAAGCGCGGATGAATCAGCCCCAGCATTTT,CASSEARMNQPQHF
TRBD1,TRBJ1-5,once,TRBV10-3,TGTGCCATCAGCCGACAGGGAGAGGGAAATCAGCCCCAGCATTTT,CAISRQGEGNQPQHF
.,TRBJ1-6,.,TRBV7-9,TGTGCCAGCAGCTTAGGAGGGAACTCACCCCTCCACTTT,CASSLGGNSPLHF
TRBD1,TRBJ2-7,few,TRBV12-3/TRBV12-4,TGTGCCAGCAGTAACCTAGGGGGCTCCAGCTCCTACGAGCAGTACTTC,CASSNLGGSSSYEQYF
TRBD2,TRBJ2-3,.,TRBV27,TGTGCCACCCAGAGCGGGAATCCAGATACGCAGTATTTT,CATQSGNPDTQYF
TRBD2,TRBJ2-3,many,TRBV7-9,TGTGCCAGCCAGCCGACTAGCGGAGACACAGATACGCAGTATTTT,CASQPTSGDTDTQYF
.,TRBJ2-1,.,TRBV9,TGTGTCAGCAGCGTAGGGGGAGCCCACTCCTACAATGAGCAGTTCTTC,CVSSVGGAHSYNEQFF
.,TRBJ2-1,.,TRBV10-3,TGTGCCACCCGGCAGGTGGTTGAGCAGTTCTTC,CATRQVVEQFF
.,TRBJ2-3,many,TRBV7-2,TGTGCCAGCAGCCCCGTCTTTGCAGATACGCAGTATTTT,CASSPVFADTQYF
TRBD2,TRBJ2-7,many,TRBV12-3/TRBV12-4,TGTGCCAGCAGTTGGGGGACTAGCGGGGGCGAGCAGTACTTC,CASSWGTSGGEQYF
.,TRBJ1-1,many,TRBV6-6,TGTGCCAGCAGTTACTCGAAGAGGGCCGAAGCTTTCTTT,CASSYSKRAEAFF
TRBD2,TRBJ2-3,.,TRBV4-1,TGCGCCAGCAGCCAAACTAGCGGGGGGCCAGCTAGCACAGATACGCAGTATTTT,CASSQTSGGPASTDTQYF
.,TRBJ1-1,many,TRBV7-2,TGTGCCAGCAGCTTTAACCCGGTGGGAGGTGAAGCTTTCTTT,CASSFNPVGGEAFF
TRBD1,TRBJ2-5,many,TRBV7-2,TGTGCCAGCAGCACCCTGACAGGGTTTGAGACCCAGTACTTC,CASSTLTGFETQYF